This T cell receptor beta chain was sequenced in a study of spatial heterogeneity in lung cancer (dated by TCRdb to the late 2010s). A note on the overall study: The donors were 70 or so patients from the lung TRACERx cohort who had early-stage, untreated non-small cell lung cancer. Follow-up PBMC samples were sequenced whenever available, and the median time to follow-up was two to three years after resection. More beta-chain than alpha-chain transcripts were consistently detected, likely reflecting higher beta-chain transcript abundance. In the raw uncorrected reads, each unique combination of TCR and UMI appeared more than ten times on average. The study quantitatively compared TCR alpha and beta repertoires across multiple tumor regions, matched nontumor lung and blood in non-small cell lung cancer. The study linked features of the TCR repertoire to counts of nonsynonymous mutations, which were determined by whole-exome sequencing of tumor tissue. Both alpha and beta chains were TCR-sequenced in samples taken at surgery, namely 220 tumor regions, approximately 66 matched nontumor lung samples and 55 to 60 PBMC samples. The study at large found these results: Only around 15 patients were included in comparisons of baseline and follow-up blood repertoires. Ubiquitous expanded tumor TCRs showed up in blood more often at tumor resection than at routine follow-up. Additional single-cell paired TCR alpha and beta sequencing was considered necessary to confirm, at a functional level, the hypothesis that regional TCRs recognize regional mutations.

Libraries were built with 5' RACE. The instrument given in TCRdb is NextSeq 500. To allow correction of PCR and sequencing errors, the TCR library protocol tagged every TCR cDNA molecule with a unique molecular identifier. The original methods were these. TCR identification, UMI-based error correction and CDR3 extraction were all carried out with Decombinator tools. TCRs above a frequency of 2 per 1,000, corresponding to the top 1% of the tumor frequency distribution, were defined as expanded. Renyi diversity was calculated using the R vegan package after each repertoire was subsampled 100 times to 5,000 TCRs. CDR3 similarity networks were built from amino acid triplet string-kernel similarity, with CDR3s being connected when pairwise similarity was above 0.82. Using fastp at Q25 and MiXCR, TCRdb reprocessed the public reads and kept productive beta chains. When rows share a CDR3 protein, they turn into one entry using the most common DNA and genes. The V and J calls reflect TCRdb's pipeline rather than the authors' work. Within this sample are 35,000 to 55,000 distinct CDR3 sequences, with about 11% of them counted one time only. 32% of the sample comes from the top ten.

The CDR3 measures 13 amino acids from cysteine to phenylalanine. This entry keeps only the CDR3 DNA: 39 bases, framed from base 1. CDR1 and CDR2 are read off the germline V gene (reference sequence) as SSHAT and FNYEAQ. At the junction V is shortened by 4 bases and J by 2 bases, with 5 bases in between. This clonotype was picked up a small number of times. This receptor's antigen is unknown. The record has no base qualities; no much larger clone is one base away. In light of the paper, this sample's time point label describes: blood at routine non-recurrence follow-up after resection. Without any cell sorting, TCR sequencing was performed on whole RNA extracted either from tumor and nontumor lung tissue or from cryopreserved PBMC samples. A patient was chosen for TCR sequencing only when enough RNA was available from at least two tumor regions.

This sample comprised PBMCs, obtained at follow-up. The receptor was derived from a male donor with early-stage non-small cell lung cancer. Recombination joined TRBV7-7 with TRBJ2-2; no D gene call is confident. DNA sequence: TGTGCCAGCAGCTCGCTAAACACCGGGGAGCTGTTTTTT. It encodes CASSSLNTGELFF.